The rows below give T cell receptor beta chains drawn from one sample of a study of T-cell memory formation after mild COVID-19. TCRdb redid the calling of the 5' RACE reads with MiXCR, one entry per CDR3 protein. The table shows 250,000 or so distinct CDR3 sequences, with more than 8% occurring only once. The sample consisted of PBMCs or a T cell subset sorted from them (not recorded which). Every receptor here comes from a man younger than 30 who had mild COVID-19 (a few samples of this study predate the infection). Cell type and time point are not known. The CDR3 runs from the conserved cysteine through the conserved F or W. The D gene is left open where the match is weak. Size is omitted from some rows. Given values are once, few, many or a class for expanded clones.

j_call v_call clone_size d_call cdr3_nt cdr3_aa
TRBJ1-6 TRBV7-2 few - TGTGCCAGCAGCGCCGCGGGACGGGCCCTCCACTTT CASSAAGRALHF
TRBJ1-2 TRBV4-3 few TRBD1 TGCGCCAGCAGCCAAGATGGTTGGACAGGGAGAGTGTACTATGGCTACACCTTC CASSQDGWTGRVYYGYTF
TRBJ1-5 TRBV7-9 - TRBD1 TGTGCCAGCAGCCGAACGACAGGGGCGAATCAGCCCCAGCATTTT CASSRTTGANQPQHF
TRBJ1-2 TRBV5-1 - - TGCGCCAGCAGCCCGGGGACCATTGCGGGCTATGGCTACACCTTC CASSPGTIAGYGYTF
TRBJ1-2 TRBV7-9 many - TGTGCCAGCAGCTTAAGCGCAGGCGAAGGCTACGGCTACACCTTC CASSLSAGEGYGYTF
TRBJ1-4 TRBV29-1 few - TGCAGCGTTGCGGCGGGTGGGCAACTGTTTTTT CSVAAGGQLFF
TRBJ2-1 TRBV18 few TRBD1 TGTGCCAGCTCACCGGGACAGGAGCTTCATGAGCAGTTCTTC CASSPGQELHEQFF
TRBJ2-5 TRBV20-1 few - TGCAGTGCTAGAGATTTGTTCAGGCAAGAGACCCAGTACTTC CSARDLFRQETQYF
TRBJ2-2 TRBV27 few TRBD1 TGTGCCAGCTCTCTGTGGACAGGGGGCACCGGGGAGCTGTTTTTT CASSLWTGGTGELFF
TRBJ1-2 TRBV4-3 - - TGCGCCAGCAGCCAAGATGTGGGGGTAGAAGATGGCTACACCTTC CASSQDVGVEDGYTF
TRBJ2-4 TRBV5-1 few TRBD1 TGCGCCAGCAGCTCCACAGGGGTGGGTTCCAAAAACATTCAGTACTTC CASSSTGVGSKNIQYF
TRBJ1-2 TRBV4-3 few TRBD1 TGCGCCAGCAGCAGACAGGGAAGCTATGGCTACACCTTC CASSRQGSYGYTF
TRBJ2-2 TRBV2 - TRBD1 TGTGCCAGCAATTGGGAACAGGGGCTCGGGGAGCTGTTTTTT CASNWEQGLGELFF
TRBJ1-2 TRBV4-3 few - TGCGCCAGCAGCCAAGGGAGGGAAGGCTATGGCTACACCTTC CASSQGREGYGYTF
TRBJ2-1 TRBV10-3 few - TGTGCCATCAAGGGGGGGACTATCTCCTACAATGAGCAGTTCTTC CAIKGGTISYNEQFF
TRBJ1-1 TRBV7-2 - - TGTGCCAGCACCGTGACCGGAAGAACTGAAGCTTTCTTT CASTVTGRTEAFF
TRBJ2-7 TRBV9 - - TGTGCCAGCAGCGTCGGGACGACAGCCTACGAGCAGTACTTC CASSVGTTAYEQYF
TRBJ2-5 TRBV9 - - TGTGCCAGCAGCGCACAGGTGGGGGAGACCCAGTACTTC CASSAQVGETQYF
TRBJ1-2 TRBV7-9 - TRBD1 TGTGCCAGCAGCCACTCGGCCAGGGGGGACGGCTACACCTTC CASSHSARGDGYTF
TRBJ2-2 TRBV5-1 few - TGCGCCAGCAGGGATAGGGTATCCGGGGAGCTGTTTTTT CASRDRVSGELFF
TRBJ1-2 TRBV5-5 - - TGTGCCAGCAGCTTGGTGGGCAGGGAAGGTGGCTACACCTTC CASSLVGREGGYTF
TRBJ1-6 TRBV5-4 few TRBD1 TGTGCCAGCAGCCTCGACAGGGGCTATAATTCACCCCTCCACTTT CASSLDRGYNSPLHF
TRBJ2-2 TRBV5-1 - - TGCGCCAGCAGCTCCCAGGGGGGCGGCACCGGGGAGCTGTTTTTT CASSSQGGGTGELFF
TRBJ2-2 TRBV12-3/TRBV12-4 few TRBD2 TGTGCCAGCAGCCAAACCCCGGGAGGGACCGGGGAGCTGTTTTTT CASSQTPGGTGELFF
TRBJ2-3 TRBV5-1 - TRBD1 TGCGCCAGCAGCTCCCAGGGGGTCGGCACAGATACGCAGTATTTT CASSSQGVGTDTQYF
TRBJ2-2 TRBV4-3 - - TGCGCCAGCAGCCAAGAGGTCGGGGAGCTGTTTTTT CASSQEVGELFF
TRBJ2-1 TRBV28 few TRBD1 TGTGCCAGCAGTGCCCTAGACAGGGGTAGGTTCTTC CASSALDRGRFF
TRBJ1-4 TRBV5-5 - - TGTGCCAGCAGCTGGGGGCCCGAAGAGGCCCTGTTTTTT CASSWGPEEALFF
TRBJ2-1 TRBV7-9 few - TGTGCCAGCAGCTTAGGTGCATTCACCGATGAGCAGTTCTTC CASSLGAFTDEQFF
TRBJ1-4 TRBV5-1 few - TGCGCCAGCAGCTTCGCAGGGCTTAATGAAAAACTGTTTTTT CASSFAGLNEKLFF
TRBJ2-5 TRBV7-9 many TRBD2 TGTGCCAGCAGCCCCGGGGGGCAAGAGACCCAGTACTTC CASSPGGQETQYF
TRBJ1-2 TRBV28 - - TGTGCCAGTACTTTAAGCGGGGGCGCCTATGGCTACACCTTC CASTLSGGAYGYTF
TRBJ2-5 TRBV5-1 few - TGCGCCAGCAGCTTGACCGGGGTGTCCCAAGAGACCCAGTACTTC CASSLTGVSQETQYF
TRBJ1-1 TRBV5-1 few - TGCGCCAGCAGTGAGCAGGGTGGGCACACTGAAGCTTTCTTT CASSEQGGHTEAFF
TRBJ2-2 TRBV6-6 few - TGTGCCAGCAGCCACGGTTTTTTAGAGAACGGGGAGCTGTTTTTT CASSHGFLENGELFF
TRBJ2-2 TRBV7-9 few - TGTGCCAGCAGCTTATTCACCGGGGGCGGGGAGCTGTTTTTT CASSLFTGGGELFF
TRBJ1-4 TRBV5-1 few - TGCGCCAGCAGCTCCTATGAGAGGGAAAAACTGTTTTTT CASSSYEREKLFF
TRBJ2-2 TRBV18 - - TGTGCCAGCTCACCTGAGGTTGGGGACACCGGGGAGCTGTTTTTT CASSPEVGDTGELFF
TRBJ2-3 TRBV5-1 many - TGCGCCAGCAGCTTCTCCCAGCGCACCACAGATACGCAGTATTTT CASSFSQRTTDTQYF